This is a list of T cell receptor beta chains from one sample in a study of blood T cell repertoires in COVID-19. Sequenced by immunoSEQ multiplex PCR; TCRdb stores in-frame clones only, minus some. The sample includes roughly 400,000 clones, around nine tenths of them seen just once. Sequenced material: PBMCs or T cells enriched from blood (not recorded which). These receptors came from a woman aged 18 to 35 who had been exposed to COVID-19. CDR3s include the opening cysteine and the closing phenylalanine or tryptophan. The D gene is left open where the match is weak. Expanded clones get a size class; other rows say once, few or many, or leave the size out.

TRBJ2-7 TRBV4-3 TRBD1 NA CASSQGPGTVYEQYF TGCGCCAGCAGCCAAGGCCCCGGGACAGTCTACGAGCAGTACTTC
TRBJ1-1 TRBV3-1/TRBV3-2 NA NA CASSQDWWPEAFF TGTGCCAGCAGCCAAGACTGGTGGCCTGAAGCTTTCTTT
TRBJ2-5 TRBV7-2 NA NA CASSAGQLKETQYF TGTGCCAGCAGCGCGGGACAGCTGAAAGAGACCCAGTACTTC
TRBJ2-7 TRBV24-1 TRBD1 NA CATSRQGPYEQYF TGTGCCACCAGCCGACAGGGGCCCTACGAGCAGTACTTC
TRBJ2-3 TRBV5-1 NA once CASSLQGSSTDTQYF TGCGCCAGCAGCTTGCAGGGGTCTAGCACAGATACGCAGTATTTT
TRBJ1-3 TRBV2 TRBD1 NA CASSGDRGIFGNTIYF TGTGCCAGCAGCGGGGACAGGGGAATTTTTGGAAACACCATATATTTT
TRBJ1-5 TRBV29-1 TRBD1 NA CSVEDTTGNGNQPQHF TGCAGCGTTGAAGATACGACAGGGAATGGCAATCAGCCCCAGCATTTT
TRBJ2-7 TRBV27 NA few CASSGLRSYEQYF TGTGCCAGCTCGGGACTCCGCTCCTACGAGCAGTACTTC
TRBJ2-7 TRBV3-1/TRBV3-2 NA NA CASSQDQYRSYEQYF TGTGCCAGCAGCCAAGATCAGTACAGATCCTACGAGCAGTACTTC
TRBJ1-2 TRBV7-2 TRBD1 NA CASSLGDRTTYGYTF TGTGCCAGCAGCTTAGGGGACAGGACTACCTATGGCTACACCTTC
TRBJ2-6 TRBV3-1/TRBV3-2 NA NA CASSPGDMSGANVLTF TGTGCCAGCAGCCCCGGTGACATGTCTGGGGCCAACGTCCTGACTTTC
TRBJ2-7 TRBV5-1 NA NA CASSLVLDGSYEQYF TGCGCCAGCAGCTTGGTTCTAGATGGTTCCTACGAGCAGTACTTC
TRBJ2-7 TRBV6-2/TRBV6-3 NA NA CASSEDYPTSYEQYF TGTGCCAGCAGTGAGGACTATCCAACCTCCTACGAGCAGTACTTC
TRBJ2-3 TRBV5-1 NA NA CASSLARSTDTQYF TGCGCCAGCAGCTTGGCCCGGAGCACAGATACGCAGTATTTT
TRBJ2-4 TRBV7-9 TRBD1 NA CASSSPRTGGNNIQYF TGTGCCAGCAGCTCCCCACGGACAGGGGGCAACAACATTCAGTACTTC
TRBJ1-5 TRBV10-3 NA NA CAISGGGDQPQHF TGTGCCATCAGTGGGGGAGGGGATCAGCCCCAGCATTTT
TRBJ1-5 TRBV25-1 TRBD1 NA CASSRAGTGNQPQHF TGTGCCAGCAGTCGGGCCGGGACAGGTAATCAGCCCCAGCATTTT
TRBJ2-3 TRBV19 TRBD2 NA CASSISSGTRSTDTQYF TGTGCCAGTAGTATCTCTTCCGGGACTAGGAGCACAGATACGCAGTATTTT
TRBJ2-1 TRBV28 NA NA CASSSLGREQFF TGTGCCAGCAGTTCCTTAGGGAGGGAGCAGTTCTTC
TRBJ1-5 TRBV2 NA NA CASSRLNSNQPQHF TGTGCCAGCTCGCGGCTAAACAGCAATCAGCCCCAGCATTTT
TRBJ1-5 TRBV6-5 NA NA CASSYGRGVGQPQHF TGTGCCAGCAGTTACGGACGGGGAGTGGGCCAGCCCCAGCATTTT
TRBJ2-1 TRBV28 TRBD1 NA CASFRDRAYNEQFF TGTGCCAGCTTCCGAGACAGGGCCTACAATGAGCAGTTCTTC
TRBJ2-7 TRBV5-1 NA NA CASSLTGREQYF TGCGCCAGCAGCTTGACAGGGCGCGAGCAGTACTTC
TRBJ2-7 TRBV27 NA NA CASAQAGYRGNYEQYF TGTGCCAGCGCCCAGGCGGGGTATCGCGGTAACTACGAGCAGTACTTC
TRBJ2-1 TRBV15 NA NA CATSRAGNEQFF TGTGCCACCAGCAGAGCGGGTAATGAGCAGTTCTTC
TRBJ2-5 TRBV13 NA once CASSSEGESQYF TGTGCCAGCAGCTCCGAGGGAGAGAGTCAGTACTTC
TRBJ1-5 TRBV7-9 NA NA CASSSPGGSQPQHF TGTGCCAGCAGCTCTCCGGGGGGCTCCCAGCCCCAGCATTTT
TRBJ1-4 TRBV27 TRBD1 NA CASSFGTVNEKLFF TGTGCCAGCAGCTTCGGGACAGTTAATGAAAAACTGTTTTTT
TRBJ2-2 TRBV5-1 TRBD2 NA CASSLLAGVVGELFF TGCGCCAGCAGCTTACTAGCGGGAGTGGTCGGGGAGCTGTTTTTT
TRBJ2-3 TRBV10-3 TRBD2 once CAISAQLAGGVSDTQYF TGTGCCATCAGTGCCCAACTAGCGGGGGGGGTCTCAGATACGCAGTATTTT
TRBJ1-3 TRBV6-5 NA NA CASSYGPFGNTIYF TGTGCCAGCAGTTACGGCCCTTTCGGAAACACCATATATTTT
TRBJ1-6 TRBV15 TRBD1 NA CATSSTTPGRATGGAGASRSPLHF TGTGCCACCAGCAGCACCACACCAGGCAGGGCTACAGGGGGCGCGGGAGCCTCAAGGTCACCCCTCCACTTT
TRBJ1-4 TRBV28 TRBD1 NA CASSADRETNEKLFF TGTGCCAGCAGTGCTGACAGGGAGACTAATGAAAAACTGTTTTTT
TRBJ2-1 TRBV28 TRBD2 NA CASTSGLADNEQFF TGTGCCAGCACCTCCGGACTAGCGGACAATGAGCAGTTCTTC
TRBJ2-7 TRBV2 NA few CASSEKPGLNEQYF TGTGCCAGCAGTGAAAAGCCAGGATTGAACGAGCAGTACTTC
TRBJ2-2 TRBV7-2 TRBD2 few CASSIVAGGLSSTGELFF TGTGCCAGCAGCATCGTAGCGGGGGGGCTTTCGTCCACCGGGGAGCTGTTTTTT
TRBJ1-5 TRBV7-2 NA NA CASSLATGGNQPQHF TGTGCCAGCAGCTTAGCAACAGGTGGGAACCAGCCCCAGCATTTT